These 21 T cell receptor beta chains were sequenced from one sample in a study of blood T cell repertoires in COVID-19. Sequenced by immunoSEQ multiplex PCR; TCRdb stores in-frame clones only, minus some. The data hold approximately 240,000 clones, with roughly 84% observed a single time. Sequenced input: peripheral blood. These receptors originate from a woman between 35 and 50 years old who had recovered from COVID-19.

The gene calls are TRBV11-3 and TRBJ2-5; 10 nucleotides line up with TRBD1. The J segment lost 5 bases and the V segment lost 5 bases, leaving 8 bases of the junction unmatched. Germline lookup yields CDR1 SGHNT and CDR2 YENEEA. The CDR3 loop spans 15 amino acids. CDR3 protein: CASSQGQGEVETQYF. CDR3 nucleotides: TGTGCCAGCAGCCAAGGACAGGGGGAAGTGGAGACCCAGTACTTC. Drawing the rest from reference TRBV11-3 and TRBJ2-5, the complete variable domain is EAGVVQSPRYKIIEKKQPVAFWCNPISGHNTLYWYLQNLGQGPELLIRYENEEAVDDSQLPKDRFSAERLKGVDSTLKIQPAELGDSAVYLCASSQGQGEVETQYFGPGTRLLVL.

V and J are TRBV7-9 and TRBJ1-3, with 8 bases matching TRBD1. V was pared by 6 bases and J by 1 base, with 8 bases of the junction left unmatched. Germline lookup yields CDR1 SEHNR and CDR2 FQNEAQ (reference sequence). The CDR3 runs to 16 residues. CDR3 bases: TGTGCCAGCAGACCTTCGGACAGGGCATCTGGAAACACCATATATTTT. Translation: CASRPSDRASGNTIYF. The full variable domain, its missing parts supplied by reference TRBV7-9 and TRBJ1-3, is DTGVSQNPRHKITKRGQNVTFRCDPISEHNRLYWYRQTLGQGPEFLTYFQNEAQLEKSRLLSDRFSAERPKGSFSTLEIQRTEQGDSAMYLCASRPSDRASGNTIYFGEGSWLTVV.

The V gene is TRBV7-2, the J gene TRBJ2-1; perhaps TRBD2 as D (6 bases). Trimming pared 5 bases from V and 9 bases from J, leaving 17 bases between. Germline CDR1 and CDR2: SGHTA and FQGNSA. This CDR3 has 14 residues. CDR3 in amino acids: CASSLSGIAAEQFF. In nucleotides, the CDR3 is TGTGCCAGCAGCCTATCCGGGATAGCGGCTGAGCAGTTCTTC. The variable domain in full, completed from reference TRBV7-2 and TRBJ2-1, reads GAGVSQSPSNKVTEKGKDVELRCDPISGHTALYWYRQSLGQGLEFLIYFQGNSAPDKSGLPSDRFSAERTGGSVSTLTIQRTQQEDSAVYLCASSLSGIAAEQFFGPGTRLTVL.

The chain joins TRBV7-8 to TRBJ2-7, with TRBD1 as a possible D gene (5 bases). This CDR3 has 14 residues. Germline-derived CDR1 and CDR2 are SGHVS and FQNEAQ. V was shortened by 1 base and J by 5 bases, with 12 bases between the two germline ends. The CDR3 DNA reads as TGTGCCAGCAGCTTAGACAGGCAGAGCAACGAGCAGTACTTC. The encoded protein is CASSLDRQSNEQYF. The complete variable domain, with remaining parts taken from reference TRBV7-8 and TRBJ2-7, reads GAGVSQSPRYKVAKRGQDVALRCDPISGHVSLFWYQQALGQGPEFLTYFQNEAQLDKSGLPSDRFFAERPEGSVSTLKIQRTQQEDSAVYLCASSLDRQSNEQYFGPGTRLTVT.

V is TRBV6-5 and J is TRBJ2-3; TRBD1 is a possible D gene (5 bases). The CDR3 sequence is 13 residues long. Trimming took off 10 bases at V and 8 bases at J, with 19 bases between the two ends. From germline, CDR1 is MNHEY and CDR2 SVGAGI. The CDR3 DNA follows: TGTGCCAACCAAGGGGCAACTTTTGGTACGCAGTATTTT. Protein: CANQGATFGTQYF.

The chain recombines TRBV5-4 with TRBJ1-4; the D gene is possibly TRBD1 (5 bases). The CDR3 totals 15 residues. V was shortened by 4 bases and J by 7 bases, with 17 bases between the two germline ends. In germline, CDR1 is SGHNT, CDR2 YYREEE (reference sequence). The CDR3 is CASSPGGQGSEKLFF. Written as DNA, the CDR3 is TGTGCCAGCAGCCCGGGAGGGCAGGGAAGTGAAAAACTGTTTTTT.

The chain combines TRBV7-2 with TRBJ2-1; TRBD1 matches 10 bases. Germline V gives CDR1 SGHTA, CDR2 FQGNSA. The CDR3 has 15 residues. The V and J ends lost 4 bases and 7 bases, in that order; junction bases with no gene match: 7. The CDR3 here is CASSSLDRGRNEQFF. CDR3 DNA sequence: TGTGCCAGCAGCTCGCTGGACAGGGGGAGGAATGAGCAGTTCTTC.

The V gene is TRBV29-1, the J gene TRBJ1-1; D not certain. The CDR3 totals 12 residues. Germline CDR1 and CDR2: SQVTM and ANQGSEA. V dropped 5 bases and J dropped 4 bases, with 11 bases sitting between them. The CDR3 reads CSVTRGTTEAFF. The CDR3 DNA sequence: TGCAGCGTTACTCGGGGAACCACTGAAGCTTTCTTT.

The chain carries TRBV30 and TRBJ1-2; 9 positions match TRBD1. Trimming took 5 bases from V and 4 from J; bases not matched to a gene: 5. The germline CDR1 and CDR2 sequences are GTSNPN and SVGIG (reference sequence). CDR3 size: 13 residues. CDR3 residues: CAWDDRGGYGYTF. The CDR3 DNA reads TGTGCCTGGGACGACAGGGGGGGCTATGGCTACACCTTC. Together with reference TRBV30 and TRBJ1-2, the CDR3 gives the full variable domain: SQTIHQWPATLVQPVGSPLSLECTVEGTSNPNLYWYRQAAGRGLQLLFYSVGIGQISSEVPQNLSASRPQDRQFILSSKKLLLSDSGFYLCAWDDRGGYGYTFGSGTRLTVV.

This sequence joins TRBV30 and TRBJ1-6; D not certain. Trimming took off 2 bases at V and 8 bases at J, with 10 bases between the two ends. Germline V gene sequence: CDR1 GTSNPN, CDR2 SVGIG (reference sequence). The CDR3 spans 13 residues. The CDR3 nucleotides read TGTGCCTGGAGTTCAGGATTGGATTCACCCCTCCACTTT. As protein: CAWSSGLDSPLHF.

This clone was detected only once. V is TRBV18 and J is TRBJ1-3; TRBD1 might be the D (6 bases). Germline CDR1 reads KGHSH; CDR2 reads LQKENI. Trimming pared 3 bases from V and 0 bases from J, leaving 12 bases between. The CDR3 runs 16 residues. The CDR3 loop reads CASSPLTGSSGNTIYF. The CDR3 bases are TGTGCCAGCTCACCCTTGACAGGCAGCTCTGGAAACACCATATATTTT. The full variable domain, with the rest looked up from reference TRBV18 and TRBJ1-3, is NAGVMQNPRHLVRRRGQEARLRCSPMKGHSHVYWYRQLPEEGLKFMVYLQKENIIDESGMPKERFSAEFPKEGPSILRIQQVVRGDSAAYFCASSPLTGSSGNTIYFGEGSWLTVV.

The rearrangement links TRBV7-2 to TRBJ1-2; TRBD1 agrees at 9 bases. The germline V gene has CDR1 SGHTA and CDR2 FQGNSA. The V segment lost 5 bases and the J segment 8 bases; nucleotides outside the gene matches: 6. CDR3 size: 13 residues. The CDR3 DNA sequence: TGTGCCAGCAGCGAAACAGGGGGCGGGGGCTACACCTTC. Translation: CASSETGGGGYTF.

This clone appeared once. The chain links TRBV7-9 to TRBJ1-4; D perhaps matches TRBD1 (6 bases). The CDR3 sequence is 14 residues long. Trimming left V 1 base short and J 7 bases short, with 10 bases between. Germline V lookup: CDR1 SEHNR, CDR2 FQNEAQ (reference sequence). Written as DNA, the CDR3 is TGTGCCAGCAGCTTAGACCACAGGGCTGAAAAACTGTTTTTT. This sequence encodes CASSLDHRAEKLFF.

This chain links TRBV5-1 with TRBJ1-1, with 9 bases lining up with TRBD1. J gave up 0 bases and V 5 bases, and 2 bases lay outside the gene matches. CDR1 is SGHRS, CDR2 YFSETQ, per germline. The CDR3 covers 14 residues. The CDR3 reads CASSRDRVNTEAFF. The CDR3 bases are TGCGCCAGCAGTCGGGACAGGGTGAACACTGAAGCTTTCTTT. Full variable domain (outside the CDR3, taken from reference TRBV5-1 and TRBJ1-1): KAGVTQTPRYLIKTRGQQVTLSCSPISGHRSVSWYQQTPGQGLQFLFEYFSETQRNKGNFPGRFSGRQFSNSRSEMNVSTLELGDSALYLCASSRDRVNTEAFFGQGTRLTVV.

This clone was seen once. The genes are TRBV6-5 and TRBJ2-3, with 7 bases matching TRBD1. V was clipped by 5 bases and J by 0 bases; unmatched bases: 5. This CDR3 is built from 15 residues. Germline V gene data show CDR1 as MNHEY and CDR2 as SVGAGI. CDR3 coding DNA: TGTGCCAGCAGTCAGGGGGTTCGTAGCACAGATACGCAGTATTTT. It encodes CASSQGVRSTDTQYF.

V is TRBV15 and J is TRBJ2-7; 7 positions match TRBD1. CDR1 and CDR2 from the germline V gene are LNHNV and YYDKDF (reference sequence). J lost 6 bases, V lost 3 bases, and 8 bases had no gene match. This CDR3 has 14 residues. For the CDR3, the DNA is TGTGCCACCAGCAGGGAGACAGGGATCGGCGAGCAGTACTTC. Its translation: CATSRETGIGEQYF.

The V gene is TRBV4-2, the J gene TRBJ1-3, with D tentatively TRBD1 (5 bases). The CDR3 length is 16 residues. The V end was cut by 1 base, the J end by 0 bases, with 10 bases between. From germline, CDR1 is LGHNA and CDR2 YNFKEQ. CDR3 sequence reads: CASSQGRTLSGNTIYF. CDR3 DNA sequence: TGTGCCAGCAGCCAAGGTCGGACACTCTCTGGAAACACCATATATTTT.

This chain links TRBV25-1 with TRBJ2-7; D is perhaps TRBD1 (5 bases). This CDR3 is built from 14 residues. V was cut by 3 bases and J by 7 bases, with 16 bases left in between. Germline-derived CDR1 and CDR2 are MGHDK and SYGVNS. This CDR3 is CASSEFRVPEEQYF. The CDR3 nucleotides read TGTGCCAGCAGTGAGTTCAGGGTTCCGGAAGAGCAGTACTTC.

V usage is TRBV5-7 and J usage is TRBJ2-7, with D tentatively TRBD1 (6 bases). TRBV5-7 is an open reading frame, and its role is uncertain. V gave up 0 bases and J gave up 5 bases, with 18 bases separating them. The CDR3 is 16 residues long. The DNA for the CDR3 is TGTGCCAGCAGCTTGGCCGAGGACAGAGGGCCCCACGAGCAGTACTTC. This translates into CASSLAEDRGPHEQYF.

V gene TRBV7-2 combines with J gene TRBJ1-6; TRBD1 is a possible D gene (6 bases). V lost 5 bases and J 7 bases, leaving 18 bases between the germline ends. Germline assignment: CDR1 SGHTA and CDR2 FQGNSA. This CDR3 region has 16 residues. CDR3 DNA sequence: TGTGCCAGCAGCCCCGATCCAGGGGTCGGGAATTCACCCCTCCACTTT. Amino acids: CASSPDPGVGNSPLHF.

The chain joins TRBV4-3 to TRBJ2-3; TRBD1 aligns across 10 bases. Germline trimming cut 1 base from V and 5 bases from J; bases unmatched to any gene: 6. Germline V gives CDR1 LGHNA, CDR2 YSLEER. This CDR3 has 16 amino acids. CDR3 protein: CASSQAGTGVGDTQYF. The CDR3 DNA reads as TGCGCCAGCAGCCAAGCCGGGACAGGGGTTGGAGATACGCAGTATTTT.